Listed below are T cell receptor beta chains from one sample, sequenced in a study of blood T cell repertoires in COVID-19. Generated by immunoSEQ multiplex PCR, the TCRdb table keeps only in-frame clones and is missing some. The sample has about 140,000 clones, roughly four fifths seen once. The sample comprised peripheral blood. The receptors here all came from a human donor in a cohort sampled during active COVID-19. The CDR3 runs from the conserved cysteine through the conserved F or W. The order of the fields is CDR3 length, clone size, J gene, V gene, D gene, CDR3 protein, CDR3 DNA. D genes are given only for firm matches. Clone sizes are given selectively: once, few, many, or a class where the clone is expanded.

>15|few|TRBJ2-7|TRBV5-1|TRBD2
CASSRLAGASYEQYF
TGCGCCAGCAGCCGGCTAGCGGGGGCCTCCTACGAGCAGTACTTC
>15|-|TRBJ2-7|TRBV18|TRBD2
CASSPSSGKRYEQYF
TGTGCCAGCTCACCATCAAGCGGGAAGAGATACGAGCAGTACTTC
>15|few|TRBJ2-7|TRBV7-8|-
CASSLASASSYEQYF
TGTGCCAGCAGCTTAGCTAGCGCAAGCTCCTACGAGCAGTACTTC
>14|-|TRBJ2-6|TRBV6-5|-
CASSLPPWANVLTF
TGTGCCAGCAGTCTTCCCCCCTGGGCCAACGTCCTGACTTTC
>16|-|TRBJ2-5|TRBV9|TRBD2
CASSVISGRAQETQYF
TGTGCCAGCAGCGTAATAAGCGGGAGGGCCCAAGAGACCCAGTACTTC
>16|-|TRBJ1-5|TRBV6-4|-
CASSDVIVRVGQPQHF
TGTGCCAGCAGTGACGTAATTGTCAGGGTGGGTCAGCCCCAGCATTTT
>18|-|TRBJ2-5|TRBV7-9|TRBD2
CASSLPPRLAGSQETQYF
TGTGCCAGCAGCTTACCCCCTCGACTAGCGGGATCCCAAGAGACCCAGTACTTC
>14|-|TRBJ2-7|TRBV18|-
CASSRSTSSYEQYF
TGTGCCAGCTCACGATCGACTAGCTCCTACGAGCAGTACTTC
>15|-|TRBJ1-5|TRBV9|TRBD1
CASSPGQGANQPQHF
TGTGCCAGCAGCCCGGGACAGGGGGCCAATCAGCCCCAGCATTTT
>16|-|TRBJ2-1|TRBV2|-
CASSTRQGGRYNEQFF
TGTGCCAGCAGTACTAGACAGGGAGGACGATACAATGAGCAGTTCTTC
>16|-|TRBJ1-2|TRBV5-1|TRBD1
CASSLETGTGHYGYTF
TGCGCCAGCAGCTTGGAAACCGGGACAGGGCACTATGGCTACACCTTC
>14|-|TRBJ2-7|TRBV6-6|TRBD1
CASTGTEPSYEQYF
TGTGCCAGCACCGGGACAGAGCCCTCCTACGAGCAGTACTTC
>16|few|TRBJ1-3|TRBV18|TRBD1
CASSLGQGSSGNTIYF
TGTGCCAGCTCACTTGGACAGGGAAGCTCTGGAAACACCATATATTTT
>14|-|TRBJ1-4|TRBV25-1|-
CASSEIRDNEKLFF
TGTGCCAGCAGTGAAATTCGGGATAATGAAAAACTGTTTTTT
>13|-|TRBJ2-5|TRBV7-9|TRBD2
CASSFAGEETQYF
TGTGCCAGCAGCTTCGCGGGAGAAGAGACCCAGTACTTC
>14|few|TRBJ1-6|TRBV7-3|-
CASSLDRVNSPLHF
TGTGCCAGCAGCTTAGACAGAGTTAATTCACCCCTCCACTTT
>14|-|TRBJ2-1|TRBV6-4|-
CAARGGRSYNEQFF
TGTGCGGCGAGGGGGGGCCGGTCCTACAATGAGCAGTTCTTC
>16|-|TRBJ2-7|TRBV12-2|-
CASRFQCPRSVYEQYF
TGTGCAAGTCGCTTCCAATGTCCCCGGTCGGTCTACGAGCAGTACTTC
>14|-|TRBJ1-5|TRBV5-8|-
CASSSRGADQPQHF
TGTGCCAGCAGCTCCAGGGGTGCGGATCAGCCCCAGCATTTT